The present T cell receptor (beta chain) was sequenced within a study of cytomegalovirus exposure and HLA in healthy donors. Study-wide findings and caveats: The authors later found most CMV-associated TCR beta chains appeared HLA-restricted.

The PCR made use of 60 Vbeta and 13 Jbeta primers. Produced via immunoSEQ multiplex PCR; TCRdb's table is partial and in-frame only. This table holds approximately 82,000 clones, roughly 9.1% found once. About this clone: Its antigen is still unknown.

Germline-derived CDR1 and CDR2 are SGHAT and FQNNGV. This CDR3 has 15 residues. V lost 5 bases to trimming and J lost 0 bases; unmatched junction nucleotides: 3. The sequence derives from a man in his sixties in good health and CMV-seropositive. The material sequenced was PBMCs. The chain uses TRBV11-2 and TRBJ2-2; TRBD1 matches 7 bases. The CDR3 loop is CASSHRGTNTGELFF. DNA for the CDR3: TGTGCCAGCAGCCACAGGGGCACGAACACCGGGGAGCTGTTTTTT.